Below are 17 T cell receptor beta chains sequenced from a single sample in a study of blood T cell repertoires in COVID-19. Sequencing used immunoSEQ multiplex PCR; TCRdb keeps in-frame clones, though not all of them. This sample carries 150,000 to 200,000 clones, less than 90% of them seen once, and the ten largest clones take approximately 2.1%. The specimen sequenced was peripheral blood. The receptors were gathered from a man between 65 and 85 years old with active or convalescent COVID-19.

The chain couples TRBV2 to TRBJ1-2, with D maybe TRBD1 (5 bases). Per the germline V gene, CDR1 is SNHLY and CDR2 is FYNNEI. The V end lost 5 bases, the J end lost 7 bases, and 11 bases lay between the germline ends. This CDR3 spans 12 amino acids. The CDR3 loop reads CASSLDSPGYTF. The CDR3 DNA reads as TGTGCCAGCAGTCTCGACAGTCCTGGCTACACCTTC.

The J gene is TRBJ2-1, the V gene TRBV9, with D perhaps given as TRBD1 or TRBD2 (9 bases each). V was clipped by 3 bases and J by 8 bases, with 24 bases between them. The length of the CDR3 is 17 residues. Germline loops: CDR1 SGDLS, CDR2 YYNGEE. The CDR3 DNA is TGTGCCAGCAGCGGTGGACAGGGGACTTTAGCGGGAGATGAGCAGTTCTTC. It codes for CASSGGQGTLAGDEQFF. Looking up the rest from reference TRBV9 and TRBJ2-1 gives the full variable domain: DSGVTQTPKHLITATGQRVTLRCSPRSGDLSVYWYQQSLDQGLQFLIQYYNGEERAKGNILERFSAQQFPDLHSELNLSSLELGDSALYFCASSGGQGTLAGDEQFFGPGTRLTVL.

The J gene is TRBJ1-5, the V gene TRBV5-8; tentatively, D is TRBD1 (5 bases). Germline V gene lookup returns CDR1 SGHTS and CDR2 YDEGEE. The CDR3 covers 15 residues. V was shortened by 4 bases and J by 5 bases, with 16 bases between the two germline ends. CDR3 amino acids: CASSRVVRAHQPQHF. CDR3 in DNA: TGTGCCAGCAGCCGGGTAGTCAGGGCGCATCAGCCCCAGCATTTT.

The DNA for the CDR3 is TGTGCCAGCAGCTTAAGCCTATCGAACACCGGGGAGCTGTTTTTT. It translates to CASSLSLSNTGELFF. The chain employs TRBV11-3 and TRBJ2-2; no clear D gene. Germline values: CDR1 SGHNT, CDR2 YENEEA. This CDR3 contains 15 residues. Trimming pared 2 bases from V and 0 bases from J, leaving 7 bases between. Complete variable domain (other parts from reference TRBV11-3 and TRBJ2-2): EAGVVQSPRYKIIEKKQPVAFWCNPISGHNTLYWYLQNLGQGPELLIRYENEEAVDDSQLPKDRFSAERLKGVDSTLKIQPAELGDSAVYLCASSLSLSNTGELFFGEGSRLTVL.

J is TRBJ2-1 and V is TRBV4-3; 11 bases map to TRBD2. Germline CDR1 and CDR2: LGHNA and YSLEER. V lost 3 bases and J lost 4; bases outside the gene matches: 8. This CDR3 is 17 amino acids long. CDR3 protein: CASSQWGTSGSYNEQFF. In nucleotides, the CDR3 is TGCGCCAGCAGCCAGTGGGGGACTAGCGGATCTTACAATGAGCAGTTCTTC.

This rearrangement joins TRBV3-1 (or the pseudogene TRBV3-2) to TRBJ1-4; 9 bases align to TRBD1. Trimming removed 1 base from V and 6 bases from J; junction bases left unmatched: 6. Germline V gene sequence: CDR1 LGHDT, CDR2 YNNKEL (reference sequence). The CDR3 sequence is 16 residues long. CDR3 sequence: CASSQVPGTGYEKLFF. The CDR3 DNA is TGTGCCAGCAGCCAAGTTCCTGGGACAGGGTATGAAAAACTGTTTTTT.

This chain connects TRBV5-1 to TRBJ2-1, with TRBD2 identical over 7 bases. Trimming took 4 bases from V and 3 from J; bases not matched to a gene: 13. Germline-derived CDR1 and CDR2 are SGHRS and YFSETQ. CDR3 length: 17 residues. This CDR3 reads CASSGINLADNYNEQFF. CDR3 nucleotides: TGCGCCAGCAGCGGAATTAACCTAGCGGACAACTACAATGAGCAGTTCTTC.

This rearrangement joins TRBV11-2 to TRBJ2-4; no reliable D call. The CDR3 loop spans 16 amino acids. The germline gives CDR1 SGHAT, CDR2 FQNNGV. The V and J ends lost 0 bases and 0 bases respectively, with 9 bases between them. The CDR3 DNA reads TGTGCCAGCAGCTTAGACAGGTCCACAGCCAAAAACATTCAGTACTTC. Translation: CASSLDRSTAKNIQYF.

The sample holds one count of this clone. The CDR3 nucleotides are TGTGCCAGCAGCTCGGACAGATTTCGCACTACCACCATGTGGGATGAGCAGTTCTTC. Amino acid sequence: CASSSDRFRTTTMWDEQFF. The rearrangement uses TRBV5-7 and TRBJ2-1; D possibly corresponds to TRBD1 (6 bases). TRBV5-7 is flagged as an ORF with uncertain function. The germline V and J ends were trimmed by 3 bases and 8 bases, with 30 bases remaining between them. The CDR3 has 19 amino acids.

This clone was counted once. The CDR3 nucleotides read TGTGCCACTGCAGACGGGACAGGGGGTCGCGACACTGAAGCTTTCTTT. Its translation: CATADGTGGRDTEAFF. The gene calls are TRBV27 and TRBJ1-1, with 11 bases fitting TRBD1. In germline, CDR1 is MNHEY, CDR2 SMNVEV (reference sequence). The CDR3 totals 16 residues. The V gene end was trimmed by 10 bases and the J gene end by 3 bases; junction bases not matched to a gene: 13.

This clone was seen only once. This sample includes further DNA sequences coding for the same CDR3. The CDR3, as DNA: TGTGCCTGGAGTGAAGGACAGGGGGGATCCTACGAGCAGTACTTC. Translation gives CAWSEGQGGSYEQYF. This rearrangement joins TRBV30 to TRBJ2-7, with 10 bases lining up with TRBD1. Germline V gives CDR1 GTSNPN, CDR2 SVGIG (reference sequence). V was pared by 1 base and J by 1 base, with 4 bases of the junction left unmatched. The CDR3 spans 15 residues.

J is TRBJ2-3 and V is TRBV27; the match to TRBD1 covers 7 bases. Germline CDR1 is MNHEY and CDR2 is SMNVEV (reference sequence). J was trimmed by 3 bases and V by 0 bases; bases with no gene match: 12. The CDR3 totals 18 residues. The DNA for the CDR3 is TGTGCCAGCAGTTTATCGACCCGAACAGGGGACCCTACAGATACGCAGTATTTT. As protein: CASSLSTRTGDPTDTQYF.

The chain couples TRBV11-3 to TRBJ2-1; 8 nucleotides align to TRBD2. The CDR3 runs to 17 residues. V dropped 4 bases and J dropped 0; count of bases not matched to a gene: 8. Germline V lookup: CDR1 SGHNT, CDR2 YENEEA. CDR3 nucleotide sequence: TGTGCCAGCAGCTCCTACGGGGGGGACGGCTCCTACAATGAGCAGTTCTTC. Translation: CASSSYGGDGSYNEQFF.

This clone has only one observation. CDR3 sequence: CSASMFGTEGSYEQYF. Here the CDR3 DNA reads TGCAGTGCTAGTATGTTCGGGACAGAGGGCTCCTACGAGCAGTACTTC. This chain joins TRBV20-1 and TRBJ2-7, with 7 bases identical to TRBD1. The trim removed 3 bases at V and 0 bases at J, leaving 11 bases unmatched. The CDR3 contains 16 residues. CDR1 and CDR2 (germline): DFQATT, SNEGSKA (reference sequence).

J is TRBJ1-4 and V is TRBV25-1; no clear D gene. CDR1 is MGHDK and CDR2 is SYGVNS in the germline V gene. The CDR3 consists of 14 residues. The V end lost 3 bases, the J end lost 8 bases, and 13 bases lay between the germline ends. The CDR3 region is CASSDRGFSEKLFF. CDR3 bases: TGTGCCAGCAGTGACCGAGGGTTTAGCGAAAAACTGTTTTTT.

The chain links TRBV7-9 to TRBJ1-2; D is unresolved. This CDR3 comprises 15 residues. CDR1 is SEHNR, CDR2 FQNEAQ, per germline (reference sequence). The V end lost 1 base, the J end lost 4 bases, and 13 bases lay between the germline ends. CDR3 sequence (DNA): TGTGCCAGCAGCTTAGTCGGTGGGGAGACCTATGGCTACACCTTC. This gives the protein CASSLVGGETYGYTF.

The rearrangement uses TRBV11-3 and TRBJ2-3, with a tentative D call TRBD2 (6 bases). Germline CDR1 SGHNT, CDR2 YENEEA. Trimming stripped 2 bases from V and 2 bases from J, with 14 bases between. CDR3 size: 16 residues. CDR3 bases: TGTGCCAGCAGCTTATCCGGGGGACCATCCACAGATACGCAGTATTTT. Protein: CASSLSGGPSTDTQYF.